Given below is one T cell receptor (beta chain) in context. The authors' processing: Amplification with reference gene primers provided the estimates of nucleated cell counts. Sequenced by immunoSEQ multiplex PCR; TCRdb stores in-frame clones only, minus some. V and J calls and clone size come straight from that table; D and trimming were deduced from the DNA. There are 60,000 to 65,000 clones in the sample; 84% occur only once, and roughly 16% lies in the top ten. The data were taken from a study of blood T cell repertoires in COVID-19. Germline V gene lookup returns CDR1 LNHDA and CDR2 SQIVND (reference sequence). V shed 0 bases, J shed 1 base, and the junction held 3 bases outside the gene matches. CDR3 length equals 17 residues. Enrolment of Seattle patients took place during active infection, and they were followed longitudinally.

The source material was peripheral blood. The chain links TRBV19 to TRBJ1-5, with 10 bases lining up with TRBD1. This TCR came from a man aged 60 to 75 with COVID-19, enrolled during active disease. Here the CDR3 DNA reads TGTGCCAGTAGTATAGACCGGGACAGGGGAAGCAATCAGCCCCAGCATTTT. This codes for CASSIDRDRGSNQPQHF.